This TCR beta chain was observed in a study of blood T cell repertoires in COVID-19. As for the study in general: Italy, Spain and the United States were the sources of the convalescent and acute COVID-19 samples. Sources were T cells, B-cell-depleted T cells, or PBMCs; the material itself was cDNA or gDNA.

Germline V gene sequence: CDR1 SGHTA, CDR2 FQGNSA. The V and J ends lost 5 bases and 4 bases, in that order; junction bases with no gene match: 2. This CDR3 comprises 13 residues. In the original processing: Estimates of nucleated cell counts were drawn from the amplification of reference gene primers. Produced via immunoSEQ multiplex PCR; TCRdb's table is partial and in-frame only. V, J and clone size derive from that table, while D and trimming were established from the DNA sequence. The sample contains 310,000 or so clones, around 90% of which appear only once. With respect to this clone: Other DNA sequences in the sample encode the same CDR3.

This chain connects TRBV7-2 to TRBJ1-2; 9 bases are shared with TRBD1. This receptor was taken from a man aged 70-80 years with acute or convalescent COVID-19. Sequenced material: peripheral blood. The CDR3 sequence is CASSPDRGYGYTF. DNA of the CDR3: TGTGCCAGCAGCCCGGACAGGGGCTATGGCTACACCTTC.